A selection of T cell receptor beta chains follows, all from one sample in a study of blood T cells in healthy people across ages. TCRdb passed the 5' RACE reads through MiXCR, listing each CDR3 protein once. The sample shows 1.5 million to 2 million distinct CDR3 sequences, roughly 30% of them seen only once. Sequencing input: blood. These receptors were obtained from a woman aged 30 to 39 in good health. Both conserved end residues are part of each CDR3. D genes are given only for firm matches. Clone size is stated in some rows and not others, as once, few, many or a class when expanded.

>.|TRBV7-9|TRBJ2-4|.
TGTGCCAGCAGCCCGTCCGGGCGCACCGGGAATGAGCAGTACTTC
CASSPSGRTGNEQYF
>.|TRBV5-5|TRBJ1-4|.
TGTGCCAGCAGCCGACAAACTTCAACTAATGAAAAACTGTTTTTT
CASSRQTSTNEKLFF
>many|TRBV9|TRBJ2-7|.
TGTGCCAGCAGCGTAGGGGCAGGGGGGAATATCTACGAGCAGTACTTC
CASSVGAGGNIYEQYF
>once|TRBV29-1|TRBJ2-1|.
TGCTGCGTGGGGGTCCGGGGTGGAAATGAGCAGTTCTTC
CCVGVRGGNEQFF
>.|TRBV9|TRBJ1-5|.
TGTACCAGCAGCGTAGAGAGAACCCATCAGCCCCAGCATTTT
CTSSVERTHQPQHF
>few|TRBV7-2|TRBJ2-7|TRBD1
TGTGCCAGCAGCTTAACCAGGACAGGAACCTACGAGCAGTACTTC
CASSLTRTGTYEQYF
>.|TRBV4-3|TRBJ2-1|TRBD2
TGCGCCAGCAGCCAGGATCTAGCGGGGTTTTACAATGAGCAGTTCTTC
CASSQDLAGFYNEQFF
>.|TRBV19|TRBJ2-3|TRBD2
TGTGCCAGTAGTACTCGTGGACTAGCGGAGATCACAGATACGCAGTATTTT
CASSTRGLAEITDTQYF
>.|TRBV20-1|TRBJ1-5|.
TGCAGTGCTAGCGGGGCCGTCCGAAATCAGCCCCAGCATTTT
CSASGAVRNQPQHF
>.|TRBV29-1|TRBJ2-3|.
TGCAGTGCCCCCGAGGGGGGCTCGGTGAATACGCAGTATTTT
CSAPEGGSVNTQYF
>few|TRBV3-1|TRBJ2-7|TRBD2
TGTGCCAGCAGCCAGGGACTAGCGCGGGCCTACGAGCAGTACTTC
CASSQGLARAYEQYF
>few|TRBV5-1|TRBJ1-1|TRBD1
TGCGCCAGCAGCTTGGCTGGGGACAGACGAGGCGCTGAAGCTTTCTTT
CASSLAGDRRGAEAFF
>.|TRBV18|TRBJ1-2|TRBD1
TGTGCCAGCTCACCGGACAGGGCTCGTGGCTACACCTTC
CASSPDRARGYTF
>.|TRBV2|TRBJ2-5|.
TGTGCCAGCAGCCCCGGGCATGCTCAAGAGACCCAGTACTTC
CASSPGHAQETQYF
>.|TRBV7-9|TRBJ1-2|.
TGTGCCAGCAGCGAGGGTGGTGGGGGAAGATCTGGCTACACCTTC
CASSEGGGGRSGYTF
>.|TRBV30|TRBJ1-5|.
TGTGCCTGGAGTTACCAGGGCAATCAGCCCCAGCATTTT
CAWSYQGNQPQHF